One and the same sample provided the 8 T cell receptor beta chains below, sequenced in a study of CD8 T cells in Susac syndrome. Random-hexamer reverse transcription was applied to roughly 0.5 to 1 ug RNA. TCRdb reprocessed the immunoSEQ multiplex PCR reads with MiXCR, giving one entry per CDR3 protein. The sample holds approximately 110,000 distinct CDR3 sequences, about 96% seen once. Sequenced input: CD4+ T cells from PBMCs. Source of these receptors: a human donor in good health.

CDR3 region: CASSYGVSGGLADTQYF. In nucleotides, the CDR3 is TGTGCCAGCAGTTATGGGGTCTCCGGGGGGCTCGCAGATACGCAGTATTTT. The chain carries TRBV6-2 or TRBV6-3 and TRBJ2-3; the D gene is possibly TRBD2 (7 bases). The V end lost 3 bases, the J end lost 4 bases, and 20 bases lay between the germline ends. Germline-derived CDR1 and CDR2 are MNHEY and SVGEGT. This CDR3 comprises 17 residues.

This clonotype was seen just once. The CDR3 sequence is CASSTQTLRTEQYF. In DNA, the CDR3 is TGTGCCAGTAGTACCCAGACTCTCCGTACCGAGCAGTACTTC. This chain joins TRBV19 and TRBJ2-7, with D unclear. This CDR3 contains 14 residues. In germline, CDR1 is LNHDA, CDR2 SQIVND (reference sequence). Trimming left V 4 bases short and J 6 bases short, with 16 bases between.

This sequence joins TRBV28 and TRBJ2-7, with 9 bases matching TRBD1. V was pared by 3 bases and J by 1 base, with 4 bases of the junction left unmatched. The germline CDR1 and CDR2 sequences are MDHEN and SYDVKM. The CDR3 loop spans 15 amino acids. CDR3 sequence: CASSFRDRVSYEQYF. DNA for the CDR3: TGTGCCAGCAGTTTTCGGGACAGGGTATCCTACGAGCAGTACTTC.

The chain carries TRBV20-1 and TRBJ1-4; possible D gene TRBD1, 6 bases. From germline, CDR1 is DFQATT and CDR2 SNEGSKA (reference sequence). CDR3 length equals 14 residues. Between the trimmed V and J ends, which lost 7 bases and 5 bases, there was a span of 17 bases. CDR3 in amino acids: CSELVGQTNEKLFF. For the CDR3, the DNA is TGCAGTGAATTAGTCGGACAGACAAATGAAAAACTGTTTTTT.

This clonotype was seen once. Mismatch with germline at one junction end may stem from a read error. This chain uses TRBV29-1 with TRBJ2-3; the D gene is possibly TRBD2 (7 bases). The CDR3 loop spans 15 amino acids. Germline assignment: CDR1 SQVTM and CDR2 ANQGSEA. The DNA for the CDR3 is TGCAGCGTCGAAGAAAGAGGGGGGGGACCGGATACGCAGTATTTT. Translated, it gives CSVEERGGGPDTQYF.

This clonotype has only one observation. The chain has TRBV12-3 or TRBV12-4 and TRBJ2-5; 8 nucleotides match TRBD1. This CDR3 spans 13 amino acids. J was trimmed by 5 bases and V by 5 bases; bases with no gene match: 4. The CDR3 bases are TGTGCCAGCAGTCGACAGGGGAGGGAGACCCAGTACTTC. It translates to CASSRQGRETQYF.

The chain employs TRBV6-6 and TRBJ1-2; D call uncertain. The CDR3 runs 13 residues. The V gene's germline CDR1 is MNHNY and CDR2 SVGAGI (reference sequence). The germline V and J ends were trimmed by 2 bases and 2 bases, with 6 bases remaining between them. In DNA form, the CDR3 reads TGTGCCAGCAGTTACGCGGAGAACTATGGCTACACCTTC. Protein sequence: CASSYAENYGYTF.

The chain employs TRBV19 and TRBJ1-1; tentative D call: TRBD1 (6 bases). The ends were cut back, 10 bases at V and 0 bases at J, with 18 bases in the middle. Per the germline V gene, CDR1 is LNHDA and CDR2 is SQIVND (reference sequence). This CDR3 is 15 amino acids long. CDR3 bases: TGTGCCACCGTCGCTTGGGGGCGGGTGAACACTGAAGCTTTCTTT. This codes for CATVAWGRVNTEAFF. The complete variable domain, with remaining parts taken from reference TRBV19 and TRBJ1-1, reads DGGITQSPKYLFRKEGQNVTLSCEQNLNHDAMYWYRQDPGQGLRLIYYSQIVNDFQKGDIAEGYSVSREKKESFPLTVTSAQKNPTAFYLCATVAWGRVNTEAFFGQGTRLTVV.